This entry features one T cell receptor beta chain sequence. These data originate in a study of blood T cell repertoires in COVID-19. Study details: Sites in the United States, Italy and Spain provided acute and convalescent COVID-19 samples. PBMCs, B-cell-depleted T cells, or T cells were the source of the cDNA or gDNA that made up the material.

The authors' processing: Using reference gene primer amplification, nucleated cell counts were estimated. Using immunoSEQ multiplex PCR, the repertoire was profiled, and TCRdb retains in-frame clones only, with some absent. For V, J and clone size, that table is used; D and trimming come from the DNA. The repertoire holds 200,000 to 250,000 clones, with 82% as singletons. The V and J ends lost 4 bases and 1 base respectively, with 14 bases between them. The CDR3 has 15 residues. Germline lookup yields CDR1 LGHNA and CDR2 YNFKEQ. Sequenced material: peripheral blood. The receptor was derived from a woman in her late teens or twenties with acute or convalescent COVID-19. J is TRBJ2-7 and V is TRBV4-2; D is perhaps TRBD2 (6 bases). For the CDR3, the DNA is TGTGCCAGCAGCCCTATAGTGGGGGGATCCTACGAGCAGTACTTC. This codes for CASSPIVGGSYEQYF.